This entry lists 20 T cell receptor beta chains sequenced from one sample in a study of T cells in Graves' hyperthyroidism and ophthalmopathy. Amplification of TCR beta CDR3 regions was performed using RNA transcripts as template. The HTBI primer set served for first-round RT-PCR of the TCR CDR3. TCRdb re-called the multiplex PCR reads with MiXCR, one entry per CDR3 protein. The sample has around 300,000 distinct CDR3 sequences, about an eighth seen once; the top ten hold around 7.9%. Sequenced sample: blood. The origin of the receptors is a woman in her twenties or thirties with Graves' hyperthyroidism that later progressed to Graves' ophthalmopathy.

This clonotype was detected ten times or more. This chain joins TRBV12-3 or TRBV12-4 and TRBJ2-2, with 12 bases fitting TRBD2. This CDR3 has 20 amino acids. J gave up 3 bases and V 1 base, and 12 bases lay outside the gene matches. In DNA form, the CDR3 reads TGTGCCAGCAGTTTAGTCCCGACTAGCGGGAGTTCTAAAGACACCGGGGAGCTGTTTTTT. This translates into CASSLVPTSGSSKDTGELFF.

This clonotype was recorded many times. The chain employs TRBV7-2 and TRBJ2-7; 7 nucleotides agree with TRBD1. There are 13 residues in the CDR3. V shed 3 bases, J shed 3 bases, and the junction held 2 bases outside the gene matches. Germline loops: CDR1 SGHTA, CDR2 FQGNSA. This CDR3 is CASSFHRGYEQYF. In DNA form, the CDR3 reads TGTGCCAGCAGCTTTCACAGGGGCTACGAGCAGTACTTC.

This clonotype was recorded many times. The chain joins TRBV7-9 to TRBJ2-7, with 7 nucleotides matching TRBD1. Unmatched junction bases numbered 9, after V lost 4 bases and J lost 0 bases. CDR1 and CDR2 (germline): SEHNR, FQNEAQ (reference sequence). The CDR3 is made up of 16 amino acids. The CDR3 DNA sequence: TGTGCCAGCAGCTCTCTCTATAACAGGGGCTCCTACGAGCAGTACTTC. Its translation is CASSSLYNRGSYEQYF. The full variable domain, in which reference TRBV7-9 and TRBJ2-7 provide the parts outside the CDR3, is DTGVSQNPRHKITKRGQNVTFRCDPISEHNRLYWYRQTLGQGPEFLTYFQNEAQLEKSRLLSDRFSAERPKGSFSTLEIQRTEQGDSAMYLCASSSLYNRGSYEQYFGPGTRLTVT.

This clonotype was seen repeatedly, ten times or more. In nucleotides, the CDR3 is TGTGCCAGCTCACCTAGGGATTACACCGGGGAGCTGTTTTTT. Its protein is CASSPRDYTGELFF. V gene TRBV18 combines with J gene TRBJ2-2; D gene ambiguous. Germline CDR1 reads KGHSH; CDR2 reads LQKENI. The CDR3 is 14 amino acids. The germline V and J ends were trimmed by 3 bases and 3 bases, with 8 bases remaining between them.

This clonotype was seen many times. The chain combines TRBV28 with TRBJ1-4; possibly TRBD1 for D (5 bases). The ends were cut back, 6 bases at V and 5 bases at J, with 13 bases in the middle. The V gene's germline CDR1 is MDHEN and CDR2 SYDVKM. This CDR3 has 14 amino acids. In DNA form, the CDR3 reads TGTGCCAGCAGCCCCGGGACGCCGAATGAAAAACTGTTTTTT. It codes for CASSPGTPNEKLFF.

The J gene is TRBJ2-2, the V gene TRBV27; D gene unclear. The ends were cut back, 4 bases at V and 2 bases at J, with 8 bases in the middle. Germline CDR1 and CDR2: MNHEY and SMNVEV (reference sequence). The CDR3 length is 14 residues. CDR3 amino acids: CASSSQLNTGELFF. The CDR3 DNA follows: TGTGCCAGCAGTTCACAGCTTAACACCGGGGAGCTGTTTTTT.

This clonotype came up many times. The gene calls are TRBV12-3 or TRBV12-4 and TRBJ1-6, with a possible D match to TRBD1 (5 bases). Trimming pared 6 bases from V and 5 bases from J, leaving 14 bases between. CDR3 length: 15 amino acids. CDR3 loop: CASSAREGNNSPLHF. The DNA of the CDR3 is TGTGCCAGCAGCGCCAGGGAAGGAAATAATTCACCCCTCCACTTT.

Ten or more counts support this clonotype. The chain has TRBV28 and TRBJ2-7; TRBD2 aligns across 8 bases. The CDR3 covers 17 residues. V dropped 2 bases and J dropped 6; count of bases not matched to a gene: 15. Germline V gene sequence: CDR1 MDHEN, CDR2 SYDVKM. CDR3 coding DNA: TGTGCCAGCAGTTTACCCCCGAGCGGGAGCAAGTCGGGCGAGCAGTACTTC. Its translation: CASSLPPSGSKSGEQYF.

This clonotype was recorded at least ten times. The J gene is TRBJ1-6, the V gene TRBV5-5; D might be TRBD1 (5 bases). In germline, CDR1 is SGHKS, CDR2 YYEKEE (reference sequence). V lost 1 base and J 4 bases, leaving 6 bases between the germline ends. The CDR3 runs to 14 residues. CDR3 sequence (DNA): TGTGCCAGCAGCTTGAGACAGTATAATTCACCCCTCCACTTT. Translation gives CASSLRQYNSPLHF.

The rearrangement joins TRBV20-1 to TRBJ2-2; the D gene is possibly TRBD2 (5 bases). Trimming took off 4 bases at V and 5 bases at J, with 14 bases between the two ends. The CDR3 is made up of 14 amino acids. Germline CDR1 reads DFQATT; CDR2 reads SNEGSKA (reference sequence). The CDR3 DNA reads TGCAGTGCTACCAACGCCCCGGGGACCGGGGAGCTGTTTTTT. It yields the protein CSATNAPGTGELFF.

This clonotype was counted at least ten times. The rearrangement uses TRBV19 and TRBJ1-2, with 8 bases aligning to TRBD1. Per germline, CDR1 LNHDA and CDR2 SQIVND (reference sequence). This CDR3 spans 15 amino acids. After removal of 9 bases from V and 2 bases from J, the junction contained 11 bases not matched to a gene. The CDR3 bases are TGTGCCAGCCGGGACAGGAATACAATAAACTATGGCTACACCTTC. Residues: CASRDRNTINYGYTF.

This clonotype was observed many times. V usage is TRBV25-1 and J usage is TRBJ1-2, with 7 bases fitting TRBD1. Germline loops: CDR1 MGHDK, CDR2 SYGVNS. This CDR3 has 15 residues. The V and J ends lost 1 base and 2 bases, in that order; junction bases with no gene match: 4. For the CDR3, the DNA is TGTGCCAGCAGTGAATTTGGGACAGCAAACTATGGCTACACCTTC. Its protein is CASSEFGTANYGYTF.

This clonotype was counted at least ten times. V gene TRBV19 combines with J gene TRBJ2-5; perhaps TRBD1 as D (6 bases). Trimming took 5 bases from V and 0 from J, leaving 7 bases between them. The CDR3 sequence is 13 residues long. CDR1 and CDR2 (germline): LNHDA, SQIVND (reference sequence). CDR3 bases: TGTGCCAGTAGTGGACAGAACCAAGAGACCCAGTACTTC. This translates into CASSGQNQETQYF.

There are many counts of this clonotype. The chain employs TRBV3-1 and TRBJ2-1; 10 nucleotides match TRBD2. Germline V gene sequence: CDR1 LGHDT, CDR2 YNNKEL (reference sequence). This CDR3 spans 18 amino acids. Trimming at V came to 4 bases and at J to 3 bases, leaving 12 bases not matched to a gene. The DNA of the CDR3 is TGTGCCAGCAGCCCCGATTCCTCCCTAGCGGGGGTCTACAATGAGCAGTTCTTC. Its protein is CASSPDSSLAGVYNEQFF.

In this sample, this clonotype turned up many times. The chain is built from TRBV28 and TRBJ2-7, with a tentative D call TRBD1 (6 bases). There are 13 residues in the CDR3. V was shortened by 6 bases and J by 5 bases, with 14 bases between the two germline ends. Looked up from germline, CDR1 is MDHEN and CDR2 is SYDVKM. The CDR3 DNA sequence: TGTGCCAGCAGAGAACAGGGTAGCAACGAGCAGTACTTC. Its protein product is CASREQGSNEQYF.

Ten or more counts support this clonotype. This chain links TRBV28 with TRBJ1-3; no clear D gene. CDR1 and CDR2 (germline): MDHEN, SYDVKM. The CDR3 spans 14 residues. Deletions cut 5 bases from V and 8 bases from J, with 16 bases between. CDR3 in amino acids: CASSPWIQVDTIYF. The CDR3 coding sequence is TGTGCCAGCAGTCCCTGGATCCAGGTGGACACCATATATTTT.

In this sample, this clonotype turned up many times. The rearrangement uses TRBV12-3 or TRBV12-4 and TRBJ1-2; 7 positions agree with TRBD1. This CDR3 contains 14 residues. V lost 5 bases to trimming and J lost 7 bases; unmatched junction nucleotides: 10. The CDR3 loop is CASSHATGRGGYTF. Here the CDR3 DNA reads TGTGCCAGCAGTCACGCGACAGGGAGGGGTGGCTACACCTTC.

The CDR3 here is CASSDSGSGGSDTQYF. For the CDR3, the DNA is TGTGCCAGCAGTGACTCGGGTTCAGGAGGTTCAGATACGCAGTATTTT. This chain joins TRBV6-4 and TRBJ2-3; D possibly corresponds to TRBD2 (5 bases). The V gene lost 0 bases and the J gene lost 4 bases, with 14 bases spanning the gap. The CDR3 totals 16 residues. Germline V gene lookup returns CDR1 MRHNA and CDR2 SNTAGT.

The gene calls are TRBV5-1 and TRBJ2-5, with D possibly being TRBD2 (5 bases). The CDR3 is made up of 16 amino acids. V was cut by 0 bases and J by 5 bases, with 17 bases left in between. Germline V CDR1 and CDR2: SGHRS, YFSETQ. The CDR3 spells CASSLARADWGETQYF. DNA of the CDR3: TGCGCCAGCAGCTTGGCCAGAGCGGACTGGGGTGAGACCCAGTACTTC.

This clonotype was counted ten times or more. The rearrangement links TRBV19 to TRBJ1-6, with a weak D call TRBD1 (5 bases). This CDR3 has 14 amino acids. CDR1 LNHDA and CDR2 SQIVND come from the germline V gene (reference sequence). Trimming left V 5 bases short and J 6 bases short, with 11 bases between. The CDR3: CASSPTAINSPLHF. CDR3 DNA: TGTGCCAGTAGTCCGACAGCTATTAATTCACCCCTCCACTTT.